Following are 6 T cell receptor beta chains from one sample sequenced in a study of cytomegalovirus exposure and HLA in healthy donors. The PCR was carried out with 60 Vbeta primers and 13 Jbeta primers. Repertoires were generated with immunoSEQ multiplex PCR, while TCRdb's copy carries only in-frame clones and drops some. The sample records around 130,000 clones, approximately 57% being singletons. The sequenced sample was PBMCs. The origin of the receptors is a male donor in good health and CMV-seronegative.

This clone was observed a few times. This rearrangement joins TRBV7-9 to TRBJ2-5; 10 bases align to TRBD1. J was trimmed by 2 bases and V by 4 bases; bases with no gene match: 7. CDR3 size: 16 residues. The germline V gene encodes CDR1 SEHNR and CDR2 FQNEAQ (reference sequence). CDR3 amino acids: CASSSAGQGPQETQYF. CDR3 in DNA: TGTGCCAGCAGCTCCGCGGGACAGGGGCCTCAAGAGACCCAGTACTTC.

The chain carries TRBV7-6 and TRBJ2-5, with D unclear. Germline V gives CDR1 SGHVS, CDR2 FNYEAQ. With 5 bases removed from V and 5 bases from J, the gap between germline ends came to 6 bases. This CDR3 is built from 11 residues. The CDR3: CASSPGETQYF. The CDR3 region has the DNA TGTGCCAGCAGCCCCGGGGAGACCCAGTACTTC.

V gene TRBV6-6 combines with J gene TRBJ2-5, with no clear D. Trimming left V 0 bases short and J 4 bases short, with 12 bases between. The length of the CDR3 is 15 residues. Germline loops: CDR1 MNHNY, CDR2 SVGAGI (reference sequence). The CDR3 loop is CASSYSTLATETQYF. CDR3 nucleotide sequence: TGTGCCAGCAGTTACTCGACGTTAGCCACAGAGACCCAGTACTTC.

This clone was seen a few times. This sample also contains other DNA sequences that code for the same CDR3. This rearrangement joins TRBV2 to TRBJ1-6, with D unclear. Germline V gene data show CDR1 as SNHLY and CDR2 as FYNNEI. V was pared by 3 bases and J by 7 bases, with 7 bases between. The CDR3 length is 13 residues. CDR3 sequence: CASSEVANSPLHF. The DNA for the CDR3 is TGTGCCAGCAGTGAGGTAGCGAATTCACCCCTCCACTTT.

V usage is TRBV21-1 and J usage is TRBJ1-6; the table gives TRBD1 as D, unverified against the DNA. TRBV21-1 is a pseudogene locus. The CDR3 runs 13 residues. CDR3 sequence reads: CASRAREHSPLHF. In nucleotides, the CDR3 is TGTGCCAGCAGGGCCAGGGAACATTCACCCCTCCACTTT.

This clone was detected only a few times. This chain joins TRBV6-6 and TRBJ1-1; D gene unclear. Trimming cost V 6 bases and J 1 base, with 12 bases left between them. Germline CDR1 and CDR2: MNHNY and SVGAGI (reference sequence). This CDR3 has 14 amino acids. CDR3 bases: TGTGCCAGCAGCTTCGGGAGAGGGAACACTGAAGCTTTCTTT. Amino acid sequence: CASSFGRGNTEAFF.